Listed below are T cell receptor beta chains from one sample, sequenced in a study of shared clonotypes between healthy human individuals. Sequenced by immunoSEQ multiplex PCR; TCRdb stores in-frame clones only, minus some. The sample gives some 2,100,000 clones, about 92% of which show up once; approximately 1.7% is in the top ten. The sample was naive CD8+ T cells from PBMCs. Receptors were obtained from a man aged 18 to 30 in good health. Some clones in this sample may be carry-over from other donors' samples. Each CDR3 is given with its conserved first and last residue. Each record gives: CDR3 protein, CDR3 DNA, J gene, D gene, V gene, clone size. A D gene is named only where the DNA matches it firmly. Only some rows state a clone size, as once, few, many or a class for expanded clones.

CDR3 protein: CASSPGTSGRNEQFF
CDR3 DNA: TGTGCCAGCAGTCCGGGGACTAGCGGGAGGAATGAGCAGTTCTTC
J gene: TRBJ2-1
D gene: TRBD2
V gene: TRBV27
clone size: few

CDR3 protein: CASRATGGTSYNEQFF
CDR3 DNA: TGTGCCAGTAGAGCTACAGGGGGTACCTCCTACAATGAGCAGTTCTTC
J gene: TRBJ2-1
D gene: TRBD1
V gene: TRBV19
clone size: NA

CDR3 protein: CASSPREGRSQETQYF
CDR3 DNA: TGTGCCAGCAGCCCCCGTGAGGGGAGATCCCAAGAGACCCAGTACTTC
J gene: TRBJ2-5
D gene: NA
V gene: TRBV7-9
clone size: NA

CDR3 protein: CASSLKETYEQYF
CDR3 DNA: TGTGCCAGCAGTTTGAAGGAGACCTACGAGCAGTACTTC
J gene: TRBJ2-7
D gene: NA
V gene: TRBV27
clone size: NA

CDR3 protein: CASNSAQGAGQPQHF
CDR3 DNA: TGCGCCAGCAACAGTGCACAGGGGGCAGGTCAGCCCCAGCATTTT
J gene: TRBJ1-5
D gene: TRBD1
V gene: TRBV4-1
clone size: NA

CDR3 protein: CASSQDRGVSYGYTF
CDR3 DNA: TGCGCCAGCAGCCAAGATAGGGGGGTCAGCTATGGCTACACCTTC
J gene: TRBJ1-2
D gene: NA
V gene: TRBV4-1
clone size: NA

CDR3 protein: CASSSETLNEQFF
CDR3 DNA: TGTGCCAGCAGTTCCGAGACGCTAAATGAGCAGTTCTTC
J gene: TRBJ2-1
D gene: NA
V gene: TRBV6-5
clone size: NA

CDR3 protein: CATSSPRGTAALYNEQFF
CDR3 DNA: TGTGCCACCAGCTCCCCTCGGGGGACAGCGGCCCTCTACAATGAGCAGTTCTTC
J gene: TRBJ2-1
D gene: NA
V gene: TRBV15
clone size: NA

CDR3 protein: CASSLSPFTDTQYF
CDR3 DNA: TGCGCCAGCAGCTTGAGCCCGTTCACAGATACGCAGTATTTT
J gene: TRBJ2-3
D gene: NA
V gene: TRBV5-1
clone size: NA

CDR3 protein: CASRGKMGTVPNGYTF
CDR3 DNA: TGTGCCAGCAGGGGTAAGATGGGGACAGTCCCGAACGGCTACACCTTC
J gene: TRBJ1-2
D gene: TRBD1
V gene: TRBV28
clone size: NA

CDR3 protein: CASSPSGLDEQFF
CDR3 DNA: TGTGCCAGCAGCCCGAGCGGGTTGGATGAGCAGTTCTTC
J gene: TRBJ2-1
D gene: NA
V gene: TRBV7-9
clone size: NA

CDR3 protein: CASSHHSGQPEFEAFF
CDR3 DNA: TGTGCCAGCAGCCATCACTCAGGGCAGCCCGAATTTGAAGCTTTCTTT
J gene: TRBJ1-1
D gene: NA
V gene: TRBV9
clone size: NA

CDR3 protein: CASSVWGTEAFF
CDR3 DNA: TGTGCCAGCAGCGTGTGGGGCACTGAAGCTTTCTTT
J gene: TRBJ1-1
D gene: NA
V gene: TRBV5-4
clone size: NA

CDR3 protein: CASSSGGQPQHF
CDR3 DNA: TGTGCCAGCAGCTCCGGGGGACAGCCCCAGCATTTT
J gene: TRBJ1-5
D gene: NA
V gene: TRBV5-8
clone size: few

CDR3 protein: CASSYGEVNEQFF
CDR3 DNA: TGTGCCAGCAGTTACGGCGAAGTCAATGAGCAGTTCTTC
J gene: TRBJ2-1
D gene: NA
V gene: TRBV6-5
clone size: NA

CDR3 protein: CASSLWGSGTGYEQYF
CDR3 DNA: TGTGCCAGCAGTTTATGGGGTAGCGGGACCGGCTACGAGCAGTACTTC
J gene: TRBJ2-7
D gene: TRBD2
V gene: TRBV28
clone size: NA

CDR3 protein: CASSTYKAVWGHQETQYF
CDR3 DNA: TGTGCCAGCAGTACGTACAAGGCAGTTTGGGGTCACCAAGAGACCCAGTACTTC
J gene: TRBJ2-5
D gene: NA
V gene: TRBV27
clone size: once

CDR3 protein: CASSLAVLIGTSGVGTYEQYF
CDR3 DNA: TGTGCCAGCAGCTTAGCGGTTCTGATCGGTACTAGCGGAGTCGGGACCTACGAGCAGTACTTC
J gene: TRBJ2-7
D gene: TRBD2
V gene: TRBV7-2
clone size: once

CDR3 protein: CASSSLKTGVATGELFF
CDR3 DNA: TGTGCCAGCAGTTCCCTCAAGACAGGGGTTGCCACCGGGGAGCTGTTTTTT
J gene: TRBJ2-2
D gene: TRBD1
V gene: TRBV28
clone size: NA

CDR3 protein: CASSTGGSPYNQPQHF
CDR3 DNA: TGTGCCAGTAGTACAGGGGGGTCCCCCTACAATCAGCCCCAGCATTTT
J gene: TRBJ1-5
D gene: TRBD1
V gene: TRBV19
clone size: NA

CDR3 protein: CASSLAPGLEQYF
CDR3 DNA: TGTGCCAGCAGCTTGGCCCCAGGGTTGGAGCAGTACTTC
J gene: TRBJ2-7
D gene: NA
V gene: TRBV13
clone size: NA

CDR3 protein: CASSLFPPDSYNEQFF
CDR3 DNA: TGTGCCAGCAGTTTATTTCCCCCAGACAGCTACAATGAGCAGTTCTTC
J gene: TRBJ2-1
D gene: NA
V gene: TRBV27
clone size: NA